This TCR beta chain was identified during a study of T cell responses to AZD1222 COVID-19 vaccine. Study-level background: Pooling was applied to second doses at about 4 or about 12 weeks. Whole-study findings and limits: Epitopes outside B.1.351 and B.1.1.7 mutated regions reportedly drew nearly half of spike TCRs. Spike-specific TCR breadth and depth were elevated following two AZD1222 doses. Regions 160-218 and 743-854 held dominance among vaccine-associated CD4 TCRs, which spanned spike.

The repertoire was sequenced with immunoSEQ multiplex PCR; TCRdb's copy has only in-frame clones and lacks some. The table records around 95,000 clones, 88% of them present only once. Unmatched junction bases numbered 10, after V lost 6 bases and J lost 6 bases. CDR1 is MNHEY and CDR2 is SVGAGI in the germline V gene. The CDR3 spans 14 residues. A word on this clone: Its antigen is as yet unknown.

This receptor was taken from an adult in good health. The sample was peripheral blood, taken on day 0 of AZD1222 vaccination. V and J are TRBV6-5 and TRBJ1-1, with TRBD1 matching over 7 bases. The CDR3 bases are TGTGCCAGCAGGGTACAGGGGAGGAGCGCTGAAGCTTTCTTT. It is translated as CASRVQGRSAEAFF.